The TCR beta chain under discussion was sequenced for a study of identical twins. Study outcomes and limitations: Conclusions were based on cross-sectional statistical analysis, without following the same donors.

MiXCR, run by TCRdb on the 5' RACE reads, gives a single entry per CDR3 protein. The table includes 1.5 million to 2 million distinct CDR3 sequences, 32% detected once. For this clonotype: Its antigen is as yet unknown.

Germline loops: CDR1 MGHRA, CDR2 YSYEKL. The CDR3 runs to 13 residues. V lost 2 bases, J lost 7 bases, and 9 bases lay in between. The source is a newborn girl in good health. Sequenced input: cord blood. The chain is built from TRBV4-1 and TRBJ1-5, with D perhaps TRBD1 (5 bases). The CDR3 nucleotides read TGCGCCAGCAGCCAACTACGGGGGCAGCCCCAGCATTTT. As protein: CASSQLRGQPQHF.